The 13 T cell receptor beta chains given below trace back to one sample, sequenced in a study of blood T cells in healthy people across ages. With a J-beta primer mix and a sample-barcoded 5' primer, a second PCR ran roughly 6 to 11 cycles. MiXCR, run by TCRdb on the 5' RACE reads, gives a single entry per CDR3 protein. The repertoire consists of roughly 1,800,000 distinct CDR3 sequences, with about 50% occurring once and the leading ten covering 2.1%. Sequenced sample: blood. All receptors come from a woman in her forties in good health.

The chain combines TRBV5-1 with TRBJ2-6; D unclear. Germline assignment: CDR1 SGHRS and CDR2 YFSETQ. V was cut by 1 base and J by 0 bases, with 11 bases left in between. CDR3 length: 17 amino acids. Written as DNA, the CDR3 is TGCGCCAGCAGCTTGAGGCTGGGAAGCTCTGGGGCCAACGTCCTGACTTTC. Protein product: CASSLRLGSSGANVLTF.

This clonotype has just one count. V gene TRBV4-2 combines with J gene TRBJ2-7, with D possibly matching TRBD1 (6 bases). Trimming pared 0 bases from V and 7 bases from J, leaving 19 bases between. This CDR3 is 16 amino acids long. Germline V gives CDR1 LGHNA, CDR2 YNFKEQ. The CDR3 coding sequence is TGTGCCAGCAGCCAAGATGGGCGGCCGAGGGGGAATGAGCAGTACTTC. Its protein product is CASSQDGRPRGNEQYF.

The rearrangement joins TRBV28 to TRBJ2-7, with 9 bases that match TRBD1. J gave up 1 base and V 6 bases, and 7 bases lay outside the gene matches. This CDR3 has 15 residues. CDR1 is MDHEN, CDR2 SYDVKM, per germline. The CDR3, as DNA: TGTGCCAGCAGCCACGGACAGGGGCTATCCTACGAGCAGTACTTC. Translating gives CASSHGQGLSYEQYF.

This clonotype was found once. V usage is TRBV20-1 and J usage is TRBJ2-3; 8 positions agree with TRBD1. Trimming at V came to 3 bases and at J to 1 base, leaving 12 bases not matched to a gene. Germline V gene sequence: CDR1 DFQATT, CDR2 SNEGSKA (reference sequence). This CDR3 region has 17 residues. CDR3 sequence reads: CSASPLMDREGTDTQYF. CDR3 DNA: TGCAGTGCTAGCCCCCTGATGGACAGGGAAGGCACAGATACGCAGTATTTT.

The V and J genes are TRBV27 and TRBJ2-4; 7 bases are shared with TRBD1. The J segment lost 1 base and the V segment lost 4 bases, leaving 4 bases of the junction unmatched. Germline CDR1 is MNHEY and CDR2 is SMNVEV (reference sequence). This CDR3 comprises 15 residues. The CDR3 sequence: CASSSTGAAKNIQYF. The CDR3 DNA sequence: TGTGCCAGCAGTTCCACAGGGGCCGCCAAAAACATTCAGTACTTC.

This chain's CDR3 is CASSYSDGAVYPYNEQFF. The CDR3 region has the DNA TGTGCCAGCAGTTACTCTGACGGAGCAGTGTATCCCTACAATGAGCAGTTCTTC. This chain uses TRBV6-5 with TRBJ2-1; no definite D call. V was shortened by 0 bases and J by 2 bases, with 17 bases between the two germline ends. The CDR3 has 18 amino acids. Per germline, CDR1 MNHEY and CDR2 SVGAGI.

The chain employs TRBV21-1 and TRBJ2-1. TRBV21-1 is a pseudogene locus. CDR3 length: 15 amino acids. The CDR3 DNA reads as TGTGCCAGCAGCAAGGCAGGGAACCTTCACAATGAGCAGTTCTTC. Translation gives CASSKAGNLHNEQFF.

V gene TRBV6-2 or TRBV6-3 combines with J gene TRBJ2-1; 14 bases agree with TRBD2. The CDR3 loop spans 14 amino acids. Germline CDR1 reads MNHEY; CDR2 reads SVGEGT. V lost 7 bases, J lost 8 bases, and 4 bases stayed unmatched. This CDR3 is CASTATSGRDEQFF. CDR3 in DNA: TGTGCCAGCACCGCGACTAGCGGGAGGGATGAGCAGTTCTTC.

The chain employs TRBV4-3 and TRBJ2-1, with D possibly matching TRBD2 (7 bases). V dropped 4 bases and J dropped 11 bases, with 27 bases sitting between them. The CDR3 totals 17 residues. Germline loops: CDR1 LGHNA, CDR2 YSLEER. The CDR3 loop reads CASSPQGGGAFGSKQFF. CDR3 bases: TGCGCCAGCAGCCCGCAGGGTGGGGGGGCCTTCGGCAGCAAGCAGTTCTTC.

The chain couples TRBV4-3 to TRBJ1-2, with 9 bases lining up with TRBD1. Trimming removed 0 bases from V and 4 bases from J; junction bases left unmatched: 3. The CDR3 is made up of 15 amino acids. From germline, CDR1 is LGHNA and CDR2 YSLEER. The CDR3 sequence is CASSQEGQGPYGYTF. CDR3 bases: TGCGCCAGCAGCCAAGAAGGACAGGGGCCCTATGGCTACACCTTC.

The V and J genes are TRBV6-2 or TRBV6-3 and TRBJ2-3; unclear D gene. The germline V gene encodes CDR1 MNHEY and CDR2 SVGEGT. The germline V and J ends were trimmed by 6 bases and 0 bases, with 13 bases remaining between them. The CDR3 is 15 residues long. CDR3 amino acids: CASRAHWASTDTQYF. The CDR3 coding sequence is TGTGCCAGCAGGGCTCACTGGGCTAGCACAGATACGCAGTATTTT.

The chain links TRBV6-2 or TRBV6-3 to TRBJ2-7, with 8 bases aligning to TRBD1. V dropped 2 bases and J dropped 6; count of bases not matched to a gene: 9. CDR3 length: 15 amino acids. Germline assignment: CDR1 MNHEY and CDR2 SVGEGT. DNA for the CDR3: TGTGCCAGCAGTTACCAGACAGGGGATATCGGCGAGCAGTACTTC. Translation gives CASSYQTGDIGEQYF.

This clonotype was observed a handful of times. The rearrangement joins TRBV20-1 to TRBJ1-2; D is undetermined. This CDR3 has 13 residues. The germline V and J ends were trimmed by 3 bases and 2 bases, with 10 bases remaining between them. CDR1 DFQATT and CDR2 SNEGSKA come from the germline V gene (reference sequence). The CDR3: CSASRRANYGYTF. DNA for the CDR3: TGCAGTGCTAGTCGCCGGGCCAACTATGGCTACACCTTC.